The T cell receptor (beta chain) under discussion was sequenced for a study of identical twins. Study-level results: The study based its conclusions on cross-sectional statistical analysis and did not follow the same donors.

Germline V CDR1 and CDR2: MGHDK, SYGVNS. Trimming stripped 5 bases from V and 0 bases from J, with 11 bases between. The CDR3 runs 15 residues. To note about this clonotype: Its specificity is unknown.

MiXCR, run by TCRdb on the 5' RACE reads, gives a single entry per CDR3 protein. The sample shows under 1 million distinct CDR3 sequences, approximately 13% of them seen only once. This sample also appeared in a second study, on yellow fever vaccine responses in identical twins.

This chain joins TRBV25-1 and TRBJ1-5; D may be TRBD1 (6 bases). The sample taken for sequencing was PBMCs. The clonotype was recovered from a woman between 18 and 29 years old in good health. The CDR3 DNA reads TGTGCCAGCAGTACGGACAGCTATAGCAATCAGCCCCAGCATTTT. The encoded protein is CASSTDSYSNQPQHF.